This TCR beta chain was captured in a study of cytomegalovirus exposure and HLA in healthy donors. Across the study: Ancestry clustering placed 70% to 90% of approximately 370 genotyped donors in the Caucasian-associated cluster.

This PCR relied on a set of 60 Vbeta primers and 13 Jbeta primers. Sequencing was performed with immunoSEQ multiplex PCR; in TCRdb, only in-frame clones are kept and a portion is missing. The data show 200,000 to 250,000 clones, with 75% to 90% seen just once and roughly 0.71% held by the top ten. Of note for this clone: Its target is not known.

V dropped 7 bases and J dropped 0 bases, with 19 bases sitting between them. Germline loops: CDR1 SQVTM, CDR2 ANQGSEA. This CDR3 has 15 residues. General study findings and limits: It was only CMV serostatus that was available as immune exposure information. There were about 160 TCR beta chains listed as cytomegalovirus-associated. Prediction of most subjects' HLA-A and HLA-B alleles by TCR beta sequences was reportedly accurate.

Material: PBMCs. V usage is TRBV29-1 and J usage is TRBJ2-7, with D possibly being TRBD2 (7 bases). This receptor was taken from a boy aged 2 to 9 in good health and CMV-seronegative. The CDR3 is CSAENRAGASYEQYF. The CDR3 DNA reads as TGCAGCGCCGAAAATCGGGCGGGGGCCTCCTACGAGCAGTACTTC.